This is a list of T cell receptor beta chains from one sample in a study of circulating CD8 cells and anti-PD-1 response in melanoma. TCRdb recomputed calls from the reads with MiXCR, one row per CDR3 protein. The repertoire includes more than 350 distinct CDR3 sequences, around 11% of them detected once, and more than 55% sits in the top ten. Sequenced here: CD8+ T cells from PBMCs, sampled at baseline or after one month of anti-PD-1 therapy (not recorded which). These receptor sequences come from a human donor with melanoma. Both conserved end residues are part of each CDR3. D genes are given only for firm matches. Expanded clones get a size class; other rows say once, few or many, or leave the size out.

cdr3_length d_call j_call v_call clone_size cdr3_aa cdr3_nt
15 TRBD2 TRBJ2-1 TRBV9 large CASSAPGEGYNEQFF TGTGCCAGCAGCGCCCCCGGGGAGGGCTACAATGAGCAGTTCTTC
15 . TRBJ2-4 TRBV11-2 medium-sized CASSFHGLAKNIQYF TGTGCCAGCAGCTTCCACGGACTAGCCAAAAACATTCAGTACTTC
14 TRBD2 TRBJ2-1 TRBV3-1 . CAGSPGLAGFEQFF TGTGCCGGCAGTCCGGGACTAGCGGGATTTGAGCAGTTCTTC
13 . TRBJ2-1 TRBV19 few CASSIVQNNEQFF TGTGCCAGTAGTATAGTGCAGAACAATGAGCAGTTCTTC
15 TRBD2 TRBJ2-2 TRBV6-6 . CASSRSRLAAGELSF TGTGCCAGCAGCCGATCGCGCCTAGCTGCGGGGGAGCTGTCTTTT
13 . TRBJ2-1 TRBV28 medium-sized CASSVEPNNEQFF TGTGCCAGCAGCGTCGAGCCCAACAATGAGCAGTTCTTC
15 . TRBJ1-4 TRBV6-6 few CASSYLGRANEKLFF TGTGCCAGCAGTTATCTCGGCAGGGCGAATGAAAAACTGTTTTTT
16 TRBD1 TRBJ2-7 TRBV9 large CASSVAGTGSSYEQYF TGTGCCAGCAGCGTAGCTGGGACAGGAAGCTCCTACGAGCAGTACTTC
15 TRBD2 TRBJ2-1 TRBV12-3/TRBV12-4 large CASSLLAGGPHEQFF TGTGCCAGCAGCCTTCTTGCGGGAGGGCCCCATGAGCAGTTCTTC
14 . TRBJ2-7 TRBV19 medium-sized CASSMQQRAYEQYF TGTGCCAGTAGTATGCAGCAGAGGGCCTACGAGCAGTACTTC
14 TRBD1 TRBJ1-1 TRBV7-8 medium-sized CASILGGLGTEAFF TGTGCCAGCATACTAGGGGGCCTGGGTACTGAAGCTTTCTTT
14 . TRBJ2-7 TRBV6-5 large CASSYGRKPYEQYF TGTGCCAGCAGTTATGGCAGGAAACCTTACGAGCAGTACTTC
14 . TRBJ2-3 TRBV4-3 large CASSQERLTDTQYF TGCGCCAGCAGCCAAGAGAGACTCACAGATACGCAGTATTTT
14 TRBD2 TRBJ2-3 TRBV28 large CASRPGTNTDTQYF TGTGCCAGCAGACCGGGGACTAACACAGATACGCAGTATTTT
12 TRBD1 TRBJ1-1 TRBV28 large CASSLTGIEAFF TGTGCCAGCAGTTTGACAGGGATTGAAGCTTTCTTT
15 . TRBJ1-1 TRBV7-9 medium-sized CASSVQGQPNTEAFF TGTGCCAGCAGCGTCCAAGGACAACCGAACACTGAAGCTTTCTTT
15 . TRBJ2-4 TRBV29-1 medium-sized CSVEAPDRDGNIQYF TGCAGCGTTGAAGCCCCCGACCGCGATGGAAACATTCAGTACTTC
15 . TRBJ2-7 TRBV27 . CASSLSTAGSYEQYF TGTGCCAGCAGTTTATCGACAGCGGGCTCCTACGAGCAGTACTTC
16 . TRBJ2-2 TRBV18 medium-sized CASSPDERLNTGELFF TGTGCCAGCTCACCGGACGAGCGACTAAACACCGGGGAGCTGTTTTTT
15 . TRBJ2-1 TRBV19 medium-sized CASSTSPGRYNEQFF TGTGCCAGTAGTACCTCCCCGGGCAGGTACAATGAGCAGTTCTTC
13 . TRBJ2-2 TRBV29-1 medium-sized CSVEAGNTGELFF TGCAGCGTTGAAGCCGGGAACACCGGGGAGCTGTTTTTT
14 TRBD1 TRBJ2-7 TRBV19 . CASSRTGFSYEQYF TGTGCCAGTAGTCGGACAGGCTTTTCCTACGAGCAGTACTTC
15 . TRBJ2-1 TRBV28 large CASNFGTGGMNEQFF TGTGCCAGCAATTTTGGAACAGGAGGAATGAATGAGCAGTTCTTC
13 . TRBJ2-5 TRBV7-2 medium-sized CASSLVGLETQYF TGTGCCAGCAGCTTAGTGGGGCTGGAGACCCAGTACTTC
16 . TRBJ2-1 TRBV9 medium-sized CASSVDGGLVGSEQFF TGTGCCAGCAGCGTAGATGGGGGCTTGGTTGGCAGTGAGCAGTTCTTC
16 TRBD2 TRBJ2-1 TRBV19 few CASSIDLAGGVNEQFF TGTGCCAGTAGTATAGATCTAGCGGGAGGGGTCAATGAGCAGTTCTTC
15 . TRBJ2-1 TRBV7-6 . CASSLGPSAYNEQFF TGTGCCAGCAGCTTAGGTCCTAGCGCTTACAATGAGCAGTTCTTC
11 . TRBJ1-1 TRBV19 large CATRFGTEAFF TGTGCCACAAGGTTTGGCACTGAAGCTTTCTTT